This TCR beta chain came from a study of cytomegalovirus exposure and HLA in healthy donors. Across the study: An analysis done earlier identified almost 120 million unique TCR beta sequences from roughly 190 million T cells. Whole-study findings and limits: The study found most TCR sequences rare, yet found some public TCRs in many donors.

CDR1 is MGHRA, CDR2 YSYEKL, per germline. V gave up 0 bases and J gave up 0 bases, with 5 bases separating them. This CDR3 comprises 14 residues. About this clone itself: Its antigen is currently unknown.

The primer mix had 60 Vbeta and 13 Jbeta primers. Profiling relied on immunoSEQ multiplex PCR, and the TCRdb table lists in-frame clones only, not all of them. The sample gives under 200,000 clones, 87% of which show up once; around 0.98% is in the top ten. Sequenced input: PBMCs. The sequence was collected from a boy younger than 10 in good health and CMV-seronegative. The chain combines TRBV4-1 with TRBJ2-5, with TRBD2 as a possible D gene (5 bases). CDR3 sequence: CASSQEDYQETQYF. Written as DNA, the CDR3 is TGCGCCAGCAGCCAAGAGGACTACCAAGAGACCCAGTACTTC.